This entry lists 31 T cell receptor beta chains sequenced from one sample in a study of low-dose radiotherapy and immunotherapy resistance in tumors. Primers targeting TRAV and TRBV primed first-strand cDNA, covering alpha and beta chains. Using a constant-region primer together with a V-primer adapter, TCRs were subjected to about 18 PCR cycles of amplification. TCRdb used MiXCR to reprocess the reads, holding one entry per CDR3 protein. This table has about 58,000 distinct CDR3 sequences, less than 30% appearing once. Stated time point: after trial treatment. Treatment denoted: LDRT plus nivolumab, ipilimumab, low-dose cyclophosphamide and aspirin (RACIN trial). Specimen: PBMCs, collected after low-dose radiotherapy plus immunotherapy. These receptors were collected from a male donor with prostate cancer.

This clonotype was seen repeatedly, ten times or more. CDR3 DNA: TGTGCCAGCAGCTTAGGAGGGGCTGGGAGCTACGAGCAGTACTTC. As protein: CASSLGGAGSYEQYF. The chain carries TRBV7-9 and TRBJ2-7, with D possibly being TRBD1 or TRBD2 (5 bases each). The CDR3 contains 15 residues. Germline CDR1 and CDR2: SEHNR and FQNEAQ (reference sequence). V was clipped by 1 base and J by 3 bases, with 13 bases between them.

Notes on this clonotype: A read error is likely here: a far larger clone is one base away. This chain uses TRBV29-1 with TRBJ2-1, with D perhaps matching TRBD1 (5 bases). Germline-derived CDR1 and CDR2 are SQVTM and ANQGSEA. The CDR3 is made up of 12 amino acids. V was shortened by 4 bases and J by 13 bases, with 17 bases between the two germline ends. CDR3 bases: TGCAGCGTTGTTCGGACACAAGAGACCCAGTTCTTC. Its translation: CSVVRTQETQFF.

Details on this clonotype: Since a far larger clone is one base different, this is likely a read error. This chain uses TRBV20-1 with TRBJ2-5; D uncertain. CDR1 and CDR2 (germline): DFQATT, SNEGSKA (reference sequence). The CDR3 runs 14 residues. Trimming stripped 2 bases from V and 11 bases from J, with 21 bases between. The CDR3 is CSARQGLPYNEQYF. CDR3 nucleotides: TGCAGTGCTAGACAAGGGCTCCCCTACAATGAGCAGTACTTC.

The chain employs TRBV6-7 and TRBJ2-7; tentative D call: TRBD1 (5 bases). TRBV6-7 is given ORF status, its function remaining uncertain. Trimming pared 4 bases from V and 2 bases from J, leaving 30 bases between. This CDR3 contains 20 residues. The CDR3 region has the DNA TGTGCCAGCAGTTCCAGGGAAGGAGTAGCCGCATTCAGCAGGGCCTACGAGCAGTACTTC. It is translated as CASSSREGVAAFSRAYEQYF.

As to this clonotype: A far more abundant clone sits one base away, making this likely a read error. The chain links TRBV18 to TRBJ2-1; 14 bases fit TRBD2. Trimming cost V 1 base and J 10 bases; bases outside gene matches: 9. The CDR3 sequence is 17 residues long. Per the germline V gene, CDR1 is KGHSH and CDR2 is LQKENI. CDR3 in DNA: TGTGCCAGCTCACCACTGGGGACTAGCGGGGGCTCCTACGAGCAGTTCTTC. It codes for CASSPLGTSGGSYEQFF.

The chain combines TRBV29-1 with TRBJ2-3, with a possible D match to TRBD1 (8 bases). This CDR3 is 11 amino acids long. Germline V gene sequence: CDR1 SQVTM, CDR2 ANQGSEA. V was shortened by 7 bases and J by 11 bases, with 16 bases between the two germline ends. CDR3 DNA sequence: TGCAGCGGGGGGGAGGGACAGGTGCAGTATTTT. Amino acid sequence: CSGGEGQVQYF.

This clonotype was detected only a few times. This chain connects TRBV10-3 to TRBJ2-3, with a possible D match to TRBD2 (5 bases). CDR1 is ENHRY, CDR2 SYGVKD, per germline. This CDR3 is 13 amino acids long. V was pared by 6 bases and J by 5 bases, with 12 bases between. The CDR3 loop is CAIRLRGGDTQYF. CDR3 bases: TGTGCCATCAGGCTCCGGGGTGGAGATACGCAGTATTTT.

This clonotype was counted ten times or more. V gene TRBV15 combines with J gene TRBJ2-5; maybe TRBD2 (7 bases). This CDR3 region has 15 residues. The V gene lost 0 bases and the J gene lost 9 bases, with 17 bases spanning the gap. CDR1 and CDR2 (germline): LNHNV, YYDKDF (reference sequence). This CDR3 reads CATSRDLGGARAQYF. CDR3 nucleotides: TGTGCCACCAGCAGAGATCTAGGGGGGGCAAGGGCCCAGTACTTC.

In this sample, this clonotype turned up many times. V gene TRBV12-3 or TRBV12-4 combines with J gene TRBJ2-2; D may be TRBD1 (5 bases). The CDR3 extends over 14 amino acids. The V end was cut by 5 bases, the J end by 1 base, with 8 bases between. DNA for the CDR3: TGTGCCAGCAGTCGAGACAGGAACACCGGGGAGCTGTTTTTT. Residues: CASSRDRNTGELFF.

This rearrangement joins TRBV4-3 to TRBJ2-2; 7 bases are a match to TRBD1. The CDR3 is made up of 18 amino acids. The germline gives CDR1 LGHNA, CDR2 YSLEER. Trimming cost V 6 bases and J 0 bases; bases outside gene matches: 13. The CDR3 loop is CASSSGTETDANTGELFF. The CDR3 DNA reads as TGCGCCAGCAGTTCCGGGACAGAAACAGACGCGAACACCGGGGAGCTGTTTTTT.

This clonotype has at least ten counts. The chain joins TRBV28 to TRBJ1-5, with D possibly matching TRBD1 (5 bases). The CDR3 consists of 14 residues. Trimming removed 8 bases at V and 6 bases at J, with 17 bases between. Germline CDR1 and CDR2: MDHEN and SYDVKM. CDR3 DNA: TGTGCCAGCCGTGGGGCAGGGTTCAGTCAGCCCCAGCATTTT. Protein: CASRGAGFSQPQHF.

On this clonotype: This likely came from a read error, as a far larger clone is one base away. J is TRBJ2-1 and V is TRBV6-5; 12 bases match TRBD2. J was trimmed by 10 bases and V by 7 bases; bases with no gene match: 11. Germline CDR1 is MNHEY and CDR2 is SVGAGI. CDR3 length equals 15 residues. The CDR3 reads CASKSLAGGDYEQFF. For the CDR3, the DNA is TGTGCCAGCAAGTCCCTAGCGGGAGGGGACTACGAGCAGTTCTTC.

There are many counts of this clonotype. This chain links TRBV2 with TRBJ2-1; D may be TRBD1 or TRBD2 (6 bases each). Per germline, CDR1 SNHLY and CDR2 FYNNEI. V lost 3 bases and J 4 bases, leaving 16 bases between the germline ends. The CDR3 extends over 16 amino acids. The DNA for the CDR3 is TGTGCCAGCAGTGACGGGGGCGGTAGCGGTTACAATGAGCAGTTCTTC. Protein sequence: CASSDGGGSGYNEQFF.

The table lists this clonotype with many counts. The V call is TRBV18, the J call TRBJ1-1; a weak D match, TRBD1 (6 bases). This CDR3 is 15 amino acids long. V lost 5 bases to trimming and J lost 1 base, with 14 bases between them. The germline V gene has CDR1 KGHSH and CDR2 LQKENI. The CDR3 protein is CASSSQGQANTEAFF. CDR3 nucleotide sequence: TGTGCCAGCTCAAGTCAGGGACAAGCGAACACTGAAGCTTTCTTT.

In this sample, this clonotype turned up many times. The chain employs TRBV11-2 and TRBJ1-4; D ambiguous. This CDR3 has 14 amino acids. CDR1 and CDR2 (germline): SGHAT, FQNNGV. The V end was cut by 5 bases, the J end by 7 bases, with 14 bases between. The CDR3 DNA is TGTGCCAGCAGCAAAGGAGGGTGGGGTGAAAAACTGTTTTTT. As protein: CASSKGGWGEKLFF. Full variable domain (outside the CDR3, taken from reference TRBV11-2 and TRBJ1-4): EAGVAQSPRYKIIEKRQSVAFWCNPISGHATLYWYQQILGQGPKLLIQFQNNGVVDDSQLPKDRFSAERLKGVDSTLKIQPAKLEDSAVYLCASSKGGWGEKLFFGSGTQLSVL.

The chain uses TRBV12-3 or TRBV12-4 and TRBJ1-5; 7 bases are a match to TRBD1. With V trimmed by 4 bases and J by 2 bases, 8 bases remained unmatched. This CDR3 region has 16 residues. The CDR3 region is CASSSPGGLGNQPQHF. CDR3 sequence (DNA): TGTGCCAGCAGTTCTCCAGGGGGTTTGGGCAATCAGCCCCAGCATTTT.

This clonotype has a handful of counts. The CDR3 nucleotides are TGTGCTAGTGGTTTGACGGGACCCCTTGGGAATGAGCAGTTCTTC. Translated: CASGLTGPLGNEQFF. This rearrangement joins TRBV12-5 to TRBJ2-1; D could derive from TRBD1 or TRBD2 (5 bases each). V lost 2 bases and J lost 7, with 15 bases in between. Germline V gives CDR1 LGHNT, CDR2 FRNRAP. The CDR3 covers 15 residues.

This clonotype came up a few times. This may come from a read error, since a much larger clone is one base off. CDR3 sequence (DNA): TGTGCCAGCAGCCAAGAGGTGGTCAGAAGCGGGGGGGCTTACGAGCAGTACTTC. It yields the protein CASSQEVVRSGGAYEQYF. The rearrangement uses TRBV4-2 and TRBJ2-7, with 10 bases aligning to TRBD2. In germline, CDR1 is LGHNA, CDR2 YNFKEQ. With V trimmed by 0 bases and J by 4 bases, 12 bases remained unmatched. This CDR3 region has 18 residues.

In DNA, the CDR3 is TGTGCCAGCAGCCCCCCCGGGACAGGGACCGAGCAGTACTTC. Its protein product is CASSPPGTGTEQYF. This chain connects TRBV7-9 to TRBJ2-7; 9 nucleotides align to TRBD1. Germline CDR1 SEHNR, CDR2 FQNEAQ (reference sequence). There are 14 residues in the CDR3. Unmatched junction bases numbered 8, after V lost 5 bases and J lost 6 bases.

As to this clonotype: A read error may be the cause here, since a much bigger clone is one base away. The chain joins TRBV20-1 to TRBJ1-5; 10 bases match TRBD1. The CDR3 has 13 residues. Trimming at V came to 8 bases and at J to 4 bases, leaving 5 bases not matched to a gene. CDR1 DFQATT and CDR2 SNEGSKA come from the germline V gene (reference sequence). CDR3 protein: CSPRQGANQPQHF. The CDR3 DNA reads TGCAGTCCCCGACAGGGGGCAAATCAGCCCCAGCATTTT.

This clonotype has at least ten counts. CDR3 bases: TGTGCCAGCAGCAGAGCGGGACTAGCGGGGGGGCCACCAGATACGCAGTATTTT. Its translation: CASSRAGLAGGPPDTQYF. The chain is built from TRBV7-2 and TRBJ2-3; 16 nucleotides align to TRBD2. The V and J ends lost 5 bases and 4 bases, in that order; junction bases with no gene match: 9. CDR1 and CDR2 from the germline V gene are SGHTA and FQGNSA. This CDR3 comprises 18 residues.

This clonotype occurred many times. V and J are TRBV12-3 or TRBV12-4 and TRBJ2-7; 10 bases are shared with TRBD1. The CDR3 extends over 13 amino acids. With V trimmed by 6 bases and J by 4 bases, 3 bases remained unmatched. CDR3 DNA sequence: TGTGCCAGCAGGGGACAGGGGAGGTACGAGCAGTACTTC. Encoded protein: CASRGQGRYEQYF.

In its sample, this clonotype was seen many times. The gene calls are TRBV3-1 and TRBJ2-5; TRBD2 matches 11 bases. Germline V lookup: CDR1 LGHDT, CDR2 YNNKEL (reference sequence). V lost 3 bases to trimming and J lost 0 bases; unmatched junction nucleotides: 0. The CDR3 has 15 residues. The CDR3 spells CASSQTSGDQETQYF. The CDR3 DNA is TGTGCCAGCAGCCAGACTAGCGGGGACCAAGAGACCCAGTACTTC.

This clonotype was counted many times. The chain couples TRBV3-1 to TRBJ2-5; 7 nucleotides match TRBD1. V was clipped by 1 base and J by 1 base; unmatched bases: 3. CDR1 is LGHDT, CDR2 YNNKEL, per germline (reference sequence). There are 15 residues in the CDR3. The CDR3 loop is CASSQARQGQETQYF. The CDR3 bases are TGTGCCAGCAGCCAAGCCAGACAGGGCCAAGAGACCCAGTACTTC.

This CDR3 is CASSLLGGEQFF. CDR3 bases: TGTGCCAGCAGCTTGTTAGGGGGTGAGCAGTTCTTC. This chain joins TRBV5-4 and TRBJ2-1, with D possibly being TRBD1 (6 bases). Trimming removed 1 base at V and 9 bases at J, with 8 bases between. The V gene's germline CDR1 is SGHNT and CDR2 YYREEE (reference sequence). The CDR3 spans 12 residues. Supplemented by reference TRBV5-4 and TRBJ2-1, the full variable domain reads ETGVTQSPTHLIKTRGQQVTLRCSSQSGHNTVSWYQQALGQGPQFIFQYYREEENGRGNFPPRFSGLQFPNYSSELNVNALELDDSALYLCASSLLGGEQFFGPGTRLTVL.

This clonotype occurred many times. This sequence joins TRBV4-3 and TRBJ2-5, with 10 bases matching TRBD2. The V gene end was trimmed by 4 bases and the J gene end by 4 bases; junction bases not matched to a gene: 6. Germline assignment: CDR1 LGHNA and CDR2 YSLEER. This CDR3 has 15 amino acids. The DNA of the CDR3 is TGCGCCAGCAGCCTGAGGACTAGCGGTGCAGAGACCCAGTACTTC. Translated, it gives CASSLRTSGAETQYF.

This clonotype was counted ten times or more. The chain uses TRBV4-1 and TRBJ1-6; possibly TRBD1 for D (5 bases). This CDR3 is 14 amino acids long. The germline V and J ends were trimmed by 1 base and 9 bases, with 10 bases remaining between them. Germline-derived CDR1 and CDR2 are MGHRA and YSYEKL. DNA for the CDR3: TGCGCCAGCAGCCAAGCACAGGCCAGTTCACCCCTCCACTTT. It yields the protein CASSQAQASSPLHF.

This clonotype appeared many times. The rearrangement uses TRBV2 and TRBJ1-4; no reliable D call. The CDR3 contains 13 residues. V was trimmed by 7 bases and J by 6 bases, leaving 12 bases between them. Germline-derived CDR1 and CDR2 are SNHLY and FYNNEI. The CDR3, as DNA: TGTGCCAGCATAGGGTGGAGCCATGAAAAACTGTTTTTT. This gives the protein CASIGWSHEKLFF.

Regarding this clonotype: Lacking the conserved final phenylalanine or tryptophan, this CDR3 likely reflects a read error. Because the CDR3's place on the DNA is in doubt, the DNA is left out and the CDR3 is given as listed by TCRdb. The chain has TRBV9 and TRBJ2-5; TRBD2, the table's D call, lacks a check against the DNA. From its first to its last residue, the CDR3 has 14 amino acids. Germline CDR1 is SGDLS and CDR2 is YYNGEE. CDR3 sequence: CASSVRTSGRAFVY.

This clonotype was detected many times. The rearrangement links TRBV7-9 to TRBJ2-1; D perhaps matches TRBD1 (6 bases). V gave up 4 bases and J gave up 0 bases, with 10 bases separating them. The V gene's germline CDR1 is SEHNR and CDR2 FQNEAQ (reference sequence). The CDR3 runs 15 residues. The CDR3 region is CASSSGHSSYNEQFF. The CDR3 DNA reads TGTGCCAGCAGCTCGGGACACAGCTCCTACAATGAGCAGTTCTTC.

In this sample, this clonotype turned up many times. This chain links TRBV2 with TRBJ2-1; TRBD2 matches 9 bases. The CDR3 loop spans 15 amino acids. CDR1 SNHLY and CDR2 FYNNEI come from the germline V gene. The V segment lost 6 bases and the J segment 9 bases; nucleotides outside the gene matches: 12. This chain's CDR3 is CASRRISGSQGEQFF. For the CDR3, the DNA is TGTGCCAGCAGAAGAATTAGCGGGAGCCAGGGTGAGCAGTTCTTC.